One sample yielded the 24 T cell receptor beta chains listed below, sequenced in a study of cytomegalovirus exposure and HLA in healthy donors. Sequencing was performed with immunoSEQ multiplex PCR; in TCRdb, only in-frame clones are kept and a portion is missing. Of fewer than 120,000 clones listed, roughly 90% are singletons. Sample: PBMCs. The source is a woman younger than 45 in good health and CMV-seropositive.

The J gene is TRBJ1-6, the V gene TRBV4-2; D unresolved. This CDR3 has 13 residues. V was cut by 8 bases and J by 10 bases, with 15 bases left in between. In germline, CDR1 is LGHNA, CDR2 YNFKEQ. In nucleotides, the CDR3 is TGTGCCAGCCGGGAGGCGGGAGCGTCACCCCTCCACTTT. As protein: CASREAGASPLHF.

The rearrangement links TRBV10-2 to TRBJ1-3; D uncertain. The CDR3 totals 16 residues. The V and J ends lost 5 bases and 0 bases respectively, with 14 bases between them. CDR1 is WSHSY and CDR2 is SAAADI in the germline V gene. The CDR3 reads CASSLPQAGSGNTIYF. DNA of the CDR3: TGCGCCAGCAGTCTACCGCAAGCGGGCTCTGGAAACACCATATATTTT.

This clone was recorded once. V usage is TRBV7-6 and J usage is TRBJ2-7, with 14 bases matching TRBD2. The trim removed 1 base at V and 7 bases at J, leaving 6 bases unmatched. The CDR3 is 16 residues long. Germline CDR1 reads SGHVS; CDR2 reads FNYEAQ. The CDR3 region has the DNA TGTGCCAGCAGCTTAGACCCGGGACTAGCGGGAGTGGAGCAGTACTTC. As protein: CASSLDPGLAGVEQYF.

This chain connects TRBV30 to TRBJ2-5; D is unclear. V lost 2 bases and J lost 5, with 9 bases in between. The CDR3 consists of 12 residues. The germline V gene has CDR1 GTSNPN and CDR2 SVGIG (reference sequence). CDR3 residues: CAWSRAWETQYF. The CDR3 DNA sequence: TGTGCCTGGAGTCGAGCATGGGAGACCCAGTACTTC.

This clone was observed a handful of times. The chain links TRBV11-2 to TRBJ1-2, with 9 positions matching TRBD1. With 0 bases clipped from V and 4 bases from J, the junction kept 3 bases outside the gene matches. This CDR3 has 15 residues. Germline V gives CDR1 SGHAT, CDR2 FQNNGV. The CDR3 DNA is TGTGCCAGCAGCTTAGATACAGGGGGCCGCTATGGCTACACCTTC. As protein: CASSLDTGGRYGYTF.

The V call is TRBV19, the J call TRBJ2-3; 13 nucleotides align to TRBD2. The J segment lost 4 bases and the V segment lost 9 bases, leaving 4 bases of the junction unmatched. The germline V gene encodes CDR1 LNHDA and CDR2 SQIVND (reference sequence). The CDR3 is 14 amino acids. The DNA for the CDR3 is TGTGCCAGCAGGACTAGCGGGAGTGCAGATACGCAGTATTTT. It specifies CASRTSGSADTQYF.

This clone was seen many times. V gene TRBV6-5 combines with J gene TRBJ2-2; TRBD2 might be the D (6 bases). There are 15 residues in the CDR3. Deletions cut 2 bases from V and 7 bases from J, with 14 bases between. Germline CDR1 is MNHEY and CDR2 is SVGAGI. The CDR3 nucleotides read TGTGCCAGCAGTTACACCCTAGCGTCGGGCGGGGAGCTGTTTTTT. Protein sequence: CASSYTLASGGELFF.

The rearrangement uses TRBV27 and TRBJ2-2; 9 bases match TRBD1. Germline V gene data show CDR1 as MNHEY and CDR2 as SMNVEV (reference sequence). The CDR3 has 15 residues. V dropped 6 bases and J dropped 3; count of bases not matched to a gene: 5. In DNA, the CDR3 is TGTGCCAGCAGGGCGACAGGGGGGGACACCGGGGAGCTGTTTTTT. Translated: CASRATGGDTGELFF.

The rearrangement joins TRBV18 to TRBJ2-7; 7 bases are shared with TRBD2. This CDR3 spans 13 amino acids. V was clipped by 1 base and J by 6 bases; unmatched bases: 3. CDR1 KGHSH and CDR2 LQKENI come from the germline V gene. The CDR3 DNA sequence: TGTGCCAGCTCACCACTTTCGGGGGGCGAGCAGTACTTC. Protein sequence: CASSPLSGGEQYF.

The gene calls are TRBV5-6 and TRBJ2-7; possibly TRBD2 for D (6 bases). V lost 2 bases and J 6 bases, leaving 9 bases between the germline ends. The CDR3 runs 12 residues. In germline, CDR1 is SGHDT, CDR2 YYEEEE. CDR3 in DNA: TGTGCCAGCAGCTTCGGAGCGGGCGAGCAGTACTTC. It is translated as CASSFGAGEQYF.

The chain is built from TRBV5-1 and TRBJ2-3; 7 nucleotides agree with TRBD2. Trimming at V came to 2 bases and at J to 3 bases, leaving 3 bases not matched to a gene. CDR3 length: 14 residues. CDR1 SGHRS and CDR2 YFSETQ come from the germline V gene. CDR3 residues: CASSFGGSTDTQYF. In nucleotides, the CDR3 is TGCGCCAGCAGCTTCGGCGGGAGTACAGATACGCAGTATTTT.

The chain couples TRBV4-1 to TRBJ2-1; 10 bases agree with TRBD2. The trim removed 2 bases at V and 8 bases at J, leaving 6 bases unmatched. The CDR3 length is 15 residues. Germline loops: CDR1 MGHRA, CDR2 YSYEKL. CDR3 in amino acids: CASSQTGLAIDEQFF. DNA for the CDR3: TGCGCCAGCAGCCAAACGGGACTAGCGATAGATGAGCAGTTCTTC.

The rearrangement links TRBV5-4 to TRBJ2-5; 12 bases agree with TRBD1. The CDR3 length is 15 residues. Germline V gene lookup returns CDR1 SGHNT and CDR2 YYREEE (reference sequence). V dropped 4 bases and J dropped 1; count of bases not matched to a gene: 2. The CDR3 bases are TGTGCCAGCAGCGTGGGACAGGGGGCCCAAGAGACCCAGTACTTC. Protein product: CASSVGQGAQETQYF.

In its sample, this clone was seen once. This sequence joins TRBV4-1 and TRBJ1-6; D is possibly TRBD1 (5 bases). The length of the CDR3 is 15 residues. With 1 base removed from V and 6 bases from J, the gap between germline ends came to 10 bases. Germline assignment: CDR1 MGHRA and CDR2 YSYEKL. The CDR3 loop reads CASSQGAGLNSPLHF. The CDR3 DNA is TGCGCCAGCAGCCAAGGGGCAGGGCTTAATTCACCCCTCCACTTT.

The V and J genes are TRBV4-2 and TRBJ1-1; 10 positions match TRBD1. V was pared by 2 bases and J by 0 bases, with 3 bases of the junction left unmatched. From germline, CDR1 is LGHNA and CDR2 YNFKEQ. This CDR3 is 16 amino acids long. The CDR3 bases are TGTGCCAGCAGCCAACCGGGACAGGGGATGAACACTGAAGCTTTCTTT. The encoded protein is CASSQPGQGMNTEAFF.

The chain recombines TRBV28 with TRBJ1-5; D gene ambiguous. This CDR3 has 15 residues. CDR1 is MDHEN and CDR2 is SYDVKM in the germline V gene. V dropped 2 bases and J dropped 1 base, with 9 bases sitting between them. CDR3: CASSLTGSSNQPQHF. The CDR3 DNA is TGTGCCAGCAGTTTAACCGGGTCGAGCAATCAGCCCCAGCATTTT.

The chain uses TRBV6-1 and TRBJ2-3; D unresolved. The CDR3 has 15 amino acids. The V end was cut by 6 bases, the J end by 0 bases, with 13 bases between. Germline V lookup: CDR1 MNHNS, CDR2 SASEGT. The CDR3 sequence is CASRGRSYSTDTQYF. The CDR3 DNA reads as TGTGCCAGCAGGGGCAGATCCTACAGCACAGATACGCAGTATTTT.

This chain uses TRBV5-1 with TRBJ2-3; the D is unclear. The length of the CDR3 is 16 residues. Trimming left V 0 bases short and J 4 bases short, with 15 bases between. CDR1 SGHRS and CDR2 YFSETQ come from the germline V gene. In nucleotides, the CDR3 is TGCGCCAGCAGCTTGGCCAGGCAGATTCCGGCAGATACGCAGTATTTT. This codes for CASSLARQIPADTQYF.

In nucleotides, the CDR3 is TGTGCCAGCAGCTTAGGGACTAGCTACAATGAGCAGTTCTTC. Its translation is CASSLGTSYNEQFF. The chain combines TRBV5-6 with TRBJ2-1; the match to TRBD2 covers 8 bases. Looked up from germline, CDR1 is SGHDT and CDR2 is YYEEEE. V lost 2 bases, J lost 3 bases, and 1 base stayed unmatched. This CDR3 region has 14 residues.

This clone has a single count. The chain has TRBV5-5 and TRBJ1-1, with a possible D match to TRBD1 (5 bases). The V end lost 7 bases, the J end lost 1 base, and 17 bases lay between the germline ends. Germline V CDR1 and CDR2: SGHKS, YYEKEE (reference sequence). This CDR3 is built from 15 residues. The CDR3 loop is CASAVMAGGNTEAFF. In DNA form, the CDR3 reads TGTGCCAGCGCCGTGATGGCGGGGGGGAACACTGAAGCTTTCTTT.

The V call is TRBV30, the J call TRBJ2-7; weak D call: TRBD1 (5 bases). Trimming left V 0 bases short and J 7 bases short, with 10 bases between. Germline assignment: CDR1 GTSNPN and CDR2 SVGIG (reference sequence). This CDR3 is 12 amino acids long. CDR3 DNA: TGTGCCTGGAGTGTGCAGGGCTGGGAGCAGTACTTC. Translation: CAWSVQGWEQYF.

The chain employs TRBV4-1 and TRBJ1-2; a weak D match, TRBD1 (5 bases). Germline V lookup: CDR1 MGHRA, CDR2 YSYEKL. The CDR3 loop spans 16 amino acids. Trimming took 0 bases from V and 4 from J, leaving 15 bases between them. The CDR3 loop is CASSQDFVNRIYGYTF. CDR3 nucleotides: TGCGCCAGCAGCCAAGATTTCGTCAACAGGATCTATGGCTACACCTTC.

This chain joins TRBV15 and TRBJ2-1; possibly TRBD2 for D (5 bases). Per the germline V gene, CDR1 is LNHNV and CDR2 is YYDKDF (reference sequence). The CDR3 covers 16 residues. With 0 bases removed from V and 7 bases from J, the gap between germline ends came to 16 bases. The CDR3 loop reads CATSRDPGVLDNEQFF. CDR3 coding DNA: TGTGCCACCAGCAGAGATCCCGGGGTTTTGGATAATGAGCAGTTCTTC.

The rearrangement uses TRBV2 and TRBJ2-5, with a possible D match to TRBD1 (6 bases). Germline V gene lookup returns CDR1 SNHLY and CDR2 FYNNEI. This CDR3 region has 15 residues. The V and J ends lost 2 bases and 4 bases respectively, with 14 bases between them. The CDR3: CASSEWTVLGETQYF. The DNA for the CDR3 is TGTGCCAGCAGTGAATGGACAGTATTGGGAGAGACCCAGTACTTC.